Detailed here is one TCR beta chain. Its antigen remains unidentified. V shed 0 bases and J 4 bases; nucleotides not matched to a gene: 15. This CDR3 is built from 19 residues. Germline lookup yields CDR1 SGHDN and CDR2 FVKESK. The source of the sample is a study of cytomegalovirus exposure and HLA in healthy donors. Broader study findings: The majority of TCR sequences were rare, yet some public TCRs appeared in many donors.

Produced via immunoSEQ multiplex PCR; TCRdb's table is partial and in-frame only. The table shows about 88,000 clones, with roughly 80% occurring only once. This sequence was found in a young woman in good health and CMV-seropositive. The chain links TRBV14 to TRBJ1-2; TRBD1 aligns across 9 bases. The sequenced sample consisted of PBMCs. In nucleotides, the CDR3 is TGTGCCAGCAGCCAAGATCCCGGGGACAGGGTCTCTTTCGGCTATGGCTACACCTTC. Amino acid sequence: CASSQDPGDRVSFGYGYTF.